This T cell receptor (beta chain) appears in the sequencing data of a study of OX40 agonist ivuxolimab in advanced cancers. Overall study: Under the entry rules, prior anti-PD-1, anti-PD-L1 or anti-CTLA-4 therapy was allowed, and more than 35% had some.

Produced via immunoSEQ multiplex PCR; TCRdb's table is partial and in-frame only. The data contain around 84,000 clones, just over 90% of them singletons. Sequencing used CD4+ or CD8+ T cells sorted from blood, obtained in a trial of the OX40 agonist ivuxolimab. This sequence originates from an adult with an advanced solid tumor such as melanoma, head and neck, liver or kidney cancer.

CDR3 coding DNA: TGTGCCAGCAGCCAAGTCGGGCAGAAAGAGACCCAGTACTTC. This encodes CASSQVGQKETQYF. The chain is built from TRBV4-2 and TRBJ2-5; D unclear. The CDR3 consists of 14 residues. CDR1 and CDR2 from the germline V gene are LGHNA and YNFKEQ. With 1 base removed from V and 3 bases from J, the gap between germline ends came to 9 bases.